This T cell receptor (beta chain) is drawn from a study of OX40 agonist ivuxolimab in advanced cancers. Produced via immunoSEQ multiplex PCR; TCRdb's table is partial and in-frame only. The repertoire holds 23,000 or so clones, with 83% as singletons. The sequence came from an adult with an advanced solid tumor such as melanoma, head and neck, liver or kidney cancer. Material: CD4+ or CD8+ T cells sorted from blood, obtained in a trial of the OX40 agonist ivuxolimab.

The CDR3: CASSSRGLYEQYF. DNA of the CDR3: TGTGCCAGCAGCTCCAGGGGGCTCTACGAGCAGTACTTC. The chain carries TRBV5-6 and TRBJ2-7; 8 bases agree with TRBD1. Germline CDR1 is SGHDT and CDR2 is YYEEEE. Trimming cost V 3 bases and J 3 bases; bases outside gene matches: 2. This CDR3 region has 13 residues.